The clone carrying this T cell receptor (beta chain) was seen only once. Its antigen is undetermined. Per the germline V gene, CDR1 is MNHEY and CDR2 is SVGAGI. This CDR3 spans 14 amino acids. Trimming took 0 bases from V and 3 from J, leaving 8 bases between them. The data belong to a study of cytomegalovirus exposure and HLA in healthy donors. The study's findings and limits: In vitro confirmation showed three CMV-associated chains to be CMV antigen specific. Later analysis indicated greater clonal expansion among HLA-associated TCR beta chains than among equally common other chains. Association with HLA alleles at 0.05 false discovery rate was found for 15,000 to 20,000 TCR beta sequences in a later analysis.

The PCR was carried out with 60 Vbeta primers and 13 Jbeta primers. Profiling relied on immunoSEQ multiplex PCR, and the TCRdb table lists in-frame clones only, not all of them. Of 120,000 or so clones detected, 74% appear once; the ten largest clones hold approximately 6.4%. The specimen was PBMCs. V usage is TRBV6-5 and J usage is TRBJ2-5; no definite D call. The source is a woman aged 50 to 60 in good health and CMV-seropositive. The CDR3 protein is CASSYSTPEETQYF. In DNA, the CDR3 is TGTGCCAGCAGTTACTCGACACCCGAAGAGACCCAGTACTTC.